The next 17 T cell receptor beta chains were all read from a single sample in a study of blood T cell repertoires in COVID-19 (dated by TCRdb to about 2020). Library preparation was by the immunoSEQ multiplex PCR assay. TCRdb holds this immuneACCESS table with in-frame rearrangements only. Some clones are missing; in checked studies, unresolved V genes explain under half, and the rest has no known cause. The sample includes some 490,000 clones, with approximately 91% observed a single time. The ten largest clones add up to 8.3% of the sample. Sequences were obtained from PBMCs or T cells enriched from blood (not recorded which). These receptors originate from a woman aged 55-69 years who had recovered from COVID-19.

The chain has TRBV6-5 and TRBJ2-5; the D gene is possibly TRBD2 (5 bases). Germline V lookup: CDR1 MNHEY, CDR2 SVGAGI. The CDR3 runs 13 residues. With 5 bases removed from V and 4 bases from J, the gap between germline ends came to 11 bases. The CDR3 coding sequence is TGTGCCAGCAGTCGGACTGTGAGAGAGACCCAGTACTTC. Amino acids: CASSRTVRETQYF.

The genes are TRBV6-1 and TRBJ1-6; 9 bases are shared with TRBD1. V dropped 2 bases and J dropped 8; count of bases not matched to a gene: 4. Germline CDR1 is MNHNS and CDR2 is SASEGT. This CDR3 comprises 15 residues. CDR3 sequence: CASSERDRADSPLHF. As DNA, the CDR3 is TGTGCCAGCAGTGAAAGGGACAGGGCCGATTCACCCCTCCACTTT.

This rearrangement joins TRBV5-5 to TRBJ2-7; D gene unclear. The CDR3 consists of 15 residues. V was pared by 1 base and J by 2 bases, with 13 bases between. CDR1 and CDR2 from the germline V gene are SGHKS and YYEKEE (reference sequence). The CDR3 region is CASSLWKNSPYEQYF. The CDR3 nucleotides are TGTGCCAGCAGCTTGTGGAAAAACAGCCCCTACGAGCAGTACTTC. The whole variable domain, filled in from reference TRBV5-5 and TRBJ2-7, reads DAGVTQSPTHLIKTRGQQVTLRCSPISGHKSVSWYQQVLGQGPQFIFQYYEKEERGRGNFPDRFSARQFPNYSSELNVNALLLGDSALYLCASSLWKNSPYEQYFGPGTRLTVT.

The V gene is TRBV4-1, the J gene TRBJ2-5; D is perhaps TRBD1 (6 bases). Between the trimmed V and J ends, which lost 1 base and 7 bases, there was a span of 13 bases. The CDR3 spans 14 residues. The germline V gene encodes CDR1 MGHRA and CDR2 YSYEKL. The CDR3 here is CASSQVRGGATQYF. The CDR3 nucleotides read TGCGCCAGCAGCCAAGTCAGGGGTGGGGCGACCCAGTACTTC.

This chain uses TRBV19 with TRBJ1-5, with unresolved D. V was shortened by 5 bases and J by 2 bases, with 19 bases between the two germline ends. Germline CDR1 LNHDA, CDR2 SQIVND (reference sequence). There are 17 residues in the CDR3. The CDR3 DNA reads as TGTGCCAGTAGTCCGGGCAGCAGGCTCGGGGGCAATCAGCCCCAGCATTTT. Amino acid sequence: CASSPGSRLGGNQPQHF.

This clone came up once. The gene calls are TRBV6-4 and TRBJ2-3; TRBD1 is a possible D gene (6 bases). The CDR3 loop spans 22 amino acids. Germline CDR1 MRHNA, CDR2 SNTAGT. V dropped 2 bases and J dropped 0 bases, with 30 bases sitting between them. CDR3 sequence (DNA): TGTGCCAGCAGTGACCCTCTGGGCCCCGGGACACAAGGGTTTGGGAGCACAGATACGCAGTATTTT. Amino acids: CASSDPLGPGTQGFGSTDTQYF.

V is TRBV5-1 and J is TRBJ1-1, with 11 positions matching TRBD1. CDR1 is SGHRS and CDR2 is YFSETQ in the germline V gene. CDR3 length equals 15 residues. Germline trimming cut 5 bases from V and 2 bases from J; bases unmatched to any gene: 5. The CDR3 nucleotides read TGCGCCAGCAGACCCGGACAGGGGGCAAACACTGAAGCTTTCTTT. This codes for CASRPGQGANTEAFF.

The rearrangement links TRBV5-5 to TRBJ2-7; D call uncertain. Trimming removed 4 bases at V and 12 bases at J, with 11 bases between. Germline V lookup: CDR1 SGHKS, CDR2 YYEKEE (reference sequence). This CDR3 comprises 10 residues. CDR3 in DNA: TGTGCCAGCAGCCACGTAGTGTCGTACGTC. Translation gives CASSHVVSYV.

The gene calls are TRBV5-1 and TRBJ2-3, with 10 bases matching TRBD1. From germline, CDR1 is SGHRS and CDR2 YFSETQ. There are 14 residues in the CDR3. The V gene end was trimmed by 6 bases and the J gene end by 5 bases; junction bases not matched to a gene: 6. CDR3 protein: CASMSTGGRDTQYF. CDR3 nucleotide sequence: TGCGCCAGCATGTCGACAGGGGGCAGAGATACGCAGTATTTT.

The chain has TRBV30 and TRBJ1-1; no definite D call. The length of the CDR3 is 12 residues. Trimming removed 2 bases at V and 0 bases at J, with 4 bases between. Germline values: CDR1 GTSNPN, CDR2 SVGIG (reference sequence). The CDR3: CAWSRLNTEAFF. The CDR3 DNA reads TGTGCCTGGAGTCGGTTGAACACTGAAGCTTTCTTT.

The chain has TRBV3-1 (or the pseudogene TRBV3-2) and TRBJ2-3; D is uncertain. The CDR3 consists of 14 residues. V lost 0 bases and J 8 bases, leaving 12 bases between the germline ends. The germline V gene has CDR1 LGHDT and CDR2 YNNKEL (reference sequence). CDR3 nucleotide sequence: TGTGCCAGCAGCCAAGATAGCTCCATCGCTACGCAGTATTTT. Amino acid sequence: CASSQDSSIATQYF.

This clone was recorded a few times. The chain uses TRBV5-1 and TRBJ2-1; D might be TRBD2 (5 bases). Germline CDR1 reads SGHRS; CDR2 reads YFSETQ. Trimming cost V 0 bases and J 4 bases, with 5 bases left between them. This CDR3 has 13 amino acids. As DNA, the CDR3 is TGCGCCAGCAGCTTGGAGCGGTACAATGAGCAGTTCTTC. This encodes CASSLERYNEQFF.

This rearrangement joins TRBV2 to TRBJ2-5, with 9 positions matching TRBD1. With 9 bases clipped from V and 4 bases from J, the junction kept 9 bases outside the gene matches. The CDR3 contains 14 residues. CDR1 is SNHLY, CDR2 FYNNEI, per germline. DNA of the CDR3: TGTGCCAGGGGGGACAGGGATGAGGGAGAGACCCAGTACTTC. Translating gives CARGDRDEGETQYF.

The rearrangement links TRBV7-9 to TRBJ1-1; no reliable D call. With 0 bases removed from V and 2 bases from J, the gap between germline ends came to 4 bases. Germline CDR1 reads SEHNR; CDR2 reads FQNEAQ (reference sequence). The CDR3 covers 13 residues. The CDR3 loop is CASSLALNTEAFF. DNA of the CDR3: TGTGCCAGCAGCTTAGCGCTAAACACTGAAGCTTTCTTT.

In nucleotides, the CDR3 is TGTGCCAGCAGCTTAAGGGGTGACTATGGCTACACCTTC. It translates to CASSLRGDYGYTF. This chain connects TRBV5-6 to TRBJ1-2, with a tentative D call TRBD1 (5 bases). The V and J ends lost 2 bases and 3 bases respectively, with 8 bases between them. The germline gives CDR1 SGHDT, CDR2 YYEEEE. This CDR3 has 13 amino acids. The full variable domain, with the rest looked up from reference TRBV5-6 and TRBJ1-2, is DAGVTQSPTHLIKTRGQQVTLRCSPKSGHDTVSWYQQALGQGPQFIFQYYEEEERQRGNFPDRFSGHQFPNYSSELNVNALLLGDSALYLCASSLRGDYGYTFGSGTRLTVV.

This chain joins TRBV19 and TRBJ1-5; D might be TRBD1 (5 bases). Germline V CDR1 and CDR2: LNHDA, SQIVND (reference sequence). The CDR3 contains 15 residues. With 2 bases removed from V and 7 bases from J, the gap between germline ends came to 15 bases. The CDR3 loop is CASSIPWQGLQPQHF. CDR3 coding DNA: TGTGCCAGTAGTATACCCTGGCAGGGATTACAGCCCCAGCATTTT.

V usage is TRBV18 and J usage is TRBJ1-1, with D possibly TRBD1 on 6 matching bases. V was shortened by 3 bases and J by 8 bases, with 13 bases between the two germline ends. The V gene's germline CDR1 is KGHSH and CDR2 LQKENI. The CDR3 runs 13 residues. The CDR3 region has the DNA TGTGCCAGCTCACCTGGGGGCCTCGGCGAAGCTTTCTTT. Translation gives CASSPGGLGEAFF.